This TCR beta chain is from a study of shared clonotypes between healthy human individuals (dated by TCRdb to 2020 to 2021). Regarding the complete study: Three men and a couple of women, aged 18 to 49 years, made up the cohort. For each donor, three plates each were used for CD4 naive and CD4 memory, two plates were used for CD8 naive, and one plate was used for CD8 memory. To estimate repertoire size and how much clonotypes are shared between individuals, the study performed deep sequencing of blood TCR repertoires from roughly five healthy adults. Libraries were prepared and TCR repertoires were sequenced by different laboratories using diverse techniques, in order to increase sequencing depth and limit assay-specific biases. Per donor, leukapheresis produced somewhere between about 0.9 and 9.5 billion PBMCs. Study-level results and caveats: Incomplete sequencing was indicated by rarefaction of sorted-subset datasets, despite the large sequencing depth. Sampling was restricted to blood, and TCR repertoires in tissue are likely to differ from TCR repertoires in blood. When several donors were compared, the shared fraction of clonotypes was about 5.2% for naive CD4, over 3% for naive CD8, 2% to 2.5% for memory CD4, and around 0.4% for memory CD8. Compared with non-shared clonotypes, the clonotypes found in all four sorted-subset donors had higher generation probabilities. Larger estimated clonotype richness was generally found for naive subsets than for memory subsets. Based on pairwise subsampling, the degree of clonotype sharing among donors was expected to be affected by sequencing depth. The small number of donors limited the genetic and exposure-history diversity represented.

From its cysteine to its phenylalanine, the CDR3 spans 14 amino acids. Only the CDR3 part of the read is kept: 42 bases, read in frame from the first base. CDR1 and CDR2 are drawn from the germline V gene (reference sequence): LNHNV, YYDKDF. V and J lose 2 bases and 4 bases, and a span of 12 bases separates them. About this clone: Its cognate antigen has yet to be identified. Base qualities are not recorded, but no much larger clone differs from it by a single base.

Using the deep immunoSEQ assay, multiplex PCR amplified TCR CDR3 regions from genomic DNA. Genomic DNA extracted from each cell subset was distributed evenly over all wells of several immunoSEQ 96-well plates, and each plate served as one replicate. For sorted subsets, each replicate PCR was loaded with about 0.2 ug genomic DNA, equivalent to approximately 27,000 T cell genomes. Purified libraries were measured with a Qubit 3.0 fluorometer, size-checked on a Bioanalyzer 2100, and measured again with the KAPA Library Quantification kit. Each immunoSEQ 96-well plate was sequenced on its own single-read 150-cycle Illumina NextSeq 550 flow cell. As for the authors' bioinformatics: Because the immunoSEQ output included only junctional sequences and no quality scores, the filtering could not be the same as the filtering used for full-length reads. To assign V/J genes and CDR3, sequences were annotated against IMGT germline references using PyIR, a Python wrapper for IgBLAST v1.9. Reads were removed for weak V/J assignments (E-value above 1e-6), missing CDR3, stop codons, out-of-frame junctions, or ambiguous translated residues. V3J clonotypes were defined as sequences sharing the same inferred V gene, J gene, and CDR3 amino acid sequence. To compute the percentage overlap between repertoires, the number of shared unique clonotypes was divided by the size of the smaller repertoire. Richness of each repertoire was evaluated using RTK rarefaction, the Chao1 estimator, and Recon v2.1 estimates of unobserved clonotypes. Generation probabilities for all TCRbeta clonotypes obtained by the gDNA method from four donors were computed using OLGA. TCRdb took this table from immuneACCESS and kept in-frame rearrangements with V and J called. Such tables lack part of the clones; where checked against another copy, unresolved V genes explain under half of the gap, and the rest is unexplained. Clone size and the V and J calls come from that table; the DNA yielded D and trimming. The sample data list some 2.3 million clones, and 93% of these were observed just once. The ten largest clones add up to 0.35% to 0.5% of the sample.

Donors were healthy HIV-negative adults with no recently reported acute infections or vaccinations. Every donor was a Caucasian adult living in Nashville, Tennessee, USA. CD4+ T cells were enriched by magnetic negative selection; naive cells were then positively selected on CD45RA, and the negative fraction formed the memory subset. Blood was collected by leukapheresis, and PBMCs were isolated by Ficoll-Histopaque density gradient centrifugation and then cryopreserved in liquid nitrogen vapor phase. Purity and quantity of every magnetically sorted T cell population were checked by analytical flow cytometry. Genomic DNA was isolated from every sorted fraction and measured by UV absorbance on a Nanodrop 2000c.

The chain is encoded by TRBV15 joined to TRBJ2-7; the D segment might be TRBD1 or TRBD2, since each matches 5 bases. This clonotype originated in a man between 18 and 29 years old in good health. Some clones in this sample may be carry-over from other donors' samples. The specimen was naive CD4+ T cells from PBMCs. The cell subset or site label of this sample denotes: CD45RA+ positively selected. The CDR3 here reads CATSRNGEGYEQYF. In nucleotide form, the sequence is TGTGCCACCAGCAGAAACGGCGAGGGGTACGAGCAGTACTTC.